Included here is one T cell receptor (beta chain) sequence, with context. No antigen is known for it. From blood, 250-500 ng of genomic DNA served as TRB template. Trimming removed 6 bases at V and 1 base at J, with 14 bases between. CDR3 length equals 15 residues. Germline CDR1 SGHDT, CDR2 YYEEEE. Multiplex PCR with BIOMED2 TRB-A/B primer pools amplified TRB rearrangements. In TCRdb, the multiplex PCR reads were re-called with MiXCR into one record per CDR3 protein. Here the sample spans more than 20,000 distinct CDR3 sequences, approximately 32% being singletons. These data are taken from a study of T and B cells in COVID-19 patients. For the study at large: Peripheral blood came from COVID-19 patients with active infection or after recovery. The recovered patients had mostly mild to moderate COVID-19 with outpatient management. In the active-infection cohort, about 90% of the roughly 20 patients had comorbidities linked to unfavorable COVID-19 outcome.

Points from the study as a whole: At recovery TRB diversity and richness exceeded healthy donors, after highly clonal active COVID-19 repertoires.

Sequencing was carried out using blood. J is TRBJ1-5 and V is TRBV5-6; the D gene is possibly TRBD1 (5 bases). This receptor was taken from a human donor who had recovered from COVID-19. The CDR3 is CASTSTGESNQPQHF. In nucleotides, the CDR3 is TGTGCCAGCACCTCTACGGGGGAGAGCAATCAGCCCCAGCATTTT.